This T cell receptor beta chain was retrieved from a study of regulatory T cells in long-lasting Graves disease. There are many counts of this clonotype. V was pared by 5 bases and J by 8 bases, with 19 bases between. The CDR3 spans 15 residues. Per germline, CDR1 SGHAT and CDR2 FQNNGV. The time point denotes: newly diagnosed GD, antithyroid drugs for less than 3 months. RNA isolated from PBMCs was used to make the TCR library. Construction of the TCR beta libraries employed iRepertoire HTBI primers in conjunction with Arm-PCR of CDR3 regions. TCRdb reprocessed the multiplex PCR reads with MiXCR, giving one entry per CDR3 protein. This sample carries roughly 520,000 distinct CDR3 sequences, 12% of them seen once, and the ten largest clones take about 8.3%. This sample also belongs to another study, concerning T cells in Graves' hyperthyroidism and ophthalmopathy.

This sequence was found in a woman aged 25 to 39 with Graves disease. The chain joins TRBV11-2 to TRBJ2-1, with unresolved D. This material consisted of peripheral blood mononuclear cells (PBMCs), taken at new diagnosis, from a patient treated with antithyroid drugs. DNA for the CDR3: TGTGCCAGCAGCCCCCGGTCTATGAAGGACGATGAGCAGTTCTTC. It yields the protein CASSPRSMKDDEQFF. The variable domain in full, completed from reference TRBV11-2 and TRBJ2-1, reads EAGVAQSPRYKIIEKRQSVAFWCNPISGHATLYWYQQILGQGPKLLIQFQNNGVVDDSQLPKDRFSAERLKGVDSTLKIQPAKLEDSAVYLCASSPRSMKDDEQFFGPGTRLTVL.